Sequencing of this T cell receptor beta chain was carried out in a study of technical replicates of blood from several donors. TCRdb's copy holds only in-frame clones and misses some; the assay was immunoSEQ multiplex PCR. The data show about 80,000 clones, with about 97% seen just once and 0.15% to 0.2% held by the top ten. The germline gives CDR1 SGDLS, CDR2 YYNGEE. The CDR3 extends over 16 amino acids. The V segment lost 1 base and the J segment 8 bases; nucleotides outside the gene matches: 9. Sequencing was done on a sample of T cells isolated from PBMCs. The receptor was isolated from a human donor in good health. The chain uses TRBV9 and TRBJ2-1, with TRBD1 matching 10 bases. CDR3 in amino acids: CASSVRDRGFGDEQFF. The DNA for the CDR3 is TGTGCCAGCAGCGTAAGGGACAGGGGTTTTGGAGATGAGCAGTTCTTC.